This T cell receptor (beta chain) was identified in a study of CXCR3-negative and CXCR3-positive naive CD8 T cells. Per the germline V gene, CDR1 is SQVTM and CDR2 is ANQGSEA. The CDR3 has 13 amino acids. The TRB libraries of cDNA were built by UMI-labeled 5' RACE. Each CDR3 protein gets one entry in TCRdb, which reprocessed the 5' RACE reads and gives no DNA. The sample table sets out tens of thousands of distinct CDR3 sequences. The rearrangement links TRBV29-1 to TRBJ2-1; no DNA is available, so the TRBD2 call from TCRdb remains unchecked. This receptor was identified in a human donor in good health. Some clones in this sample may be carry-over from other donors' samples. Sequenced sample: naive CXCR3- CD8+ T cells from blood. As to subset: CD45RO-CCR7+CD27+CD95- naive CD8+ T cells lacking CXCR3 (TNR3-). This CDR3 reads CSVGGLAGDEQFF.